These T cell receptor beta chains were read from a single sample in a study of T cells in Graves' hyperthyroidism and ophthalmopathy. From the multiplex PCR reads, TCRdb called clonotypes with MiXCR, one entry per CDR3 protein. This sample has about 200,000 distinct CDR3 sequences, with around 17% found just once. Material for sequencing was blood. Receptors were obtained from a woman aged 45-60 years with Graves' hyperthyroidism. CDR3s include the opening cysteine and the closing phenylalanine or tryptophan. A D gene is named only where the DNA matches it firmly. Clone size is not always given. Where it is, it says once, few, many or a class for expanded clones.

V: TRBV12-3/TRBV12-4; D: TRBD2; size: -; J: TRBJ2-2; length: 19; CDR3: CASSFDYRLAGAYTGELFF; DNA: TGTGCCAGCAGTTTCGATTACCGACTAGCGGGAGCGTACACCGGGGAGCTGTTTTTT
V: TRBV9; D: -; size: -; J: TRBJ2-7; length: 14; CDR3: CASSVGLGPLEQYF; DNA: TGTGCCAGCAGCGTAGGGCTAGGTCCCCTGGAGCAGTACTTC
V: TRBV15; D: TRBD1; size: -; J: TRBJ1-2; length: 16; CDR3: CAASNTGTGGAYGYTF; DNA: TGTGCCGCTTCCAATACCGGGACAGGGGGCGCGTATGGCTACACCTTC
V: TRBV19; D: -; size: -; J: TRBJ1-1; length: 14; CDR3: CASSIVTENTEAFF; DNA: TGTGCCAGTAGTATAGTGACTGAGAACACTGAAGCTTTCTTT
V: TRBV9; D: -; size: -; J: TRBJ2-5; length: 12; CDR3: CASSTPPETQYF; DNA: TGTGCCAGCAGCACCCCTCCCGAGACCCAGTACTTC
V: TRBV20-1; D: -; size: many; J: TRBJ1-1; length: 14; CDR3: CSARGASWDTEAFF; DNA: TGCAGTGCTAGAGGGGCCTCCTGGGACACTGAAGCTTTCTTT
V: TRBV6-1; D: TRBD2; size: many; J: TRBJ2-7; length: 17; CDR3: CASRPRGGLAGDYEQYF; DNA: TGTGCCAGCAGACCTAGGGGAGGACTAGCGGGAGACTACGAGCAGTACTTC
V: TRBV29-1; D: TRBD2; size: few; J: TRBJ2-5; length: 11; CDR3: CSVREGETQYF; DNA: TGCAGCGTCCGGGAGGGGGAGACCCAGTACTTC
V: TRBV7-9; D: TRBD1; size: many; J: TRBJ1-6; length: 15; CDR3: CASSLRQGENSPLHF; DNA: TGTGCCAGCAGCTTACGACAGGGTGAGAATTCACCCCTCCACTTT
V: TRBV12-3/TRBV12-4; D: -; size: -; J: TRBJ1-3; length: 15; CDR3: CASRGGESSGNTIYF; DNA: TGTGCCAGCAGAGGCGGGGAGTCCTCTGGAAACACCATATATTTT
V: TRBV11-2; D: -; size: many; J: TRBJ2-7; length: 16; CDR3: CASSLTVKPGTYEQYF; DNA: TGTGCCAGCAGCTTAACGGTTAAACCCGGCACCTACGAGCAGTACTTC
V: TRBV28; D: -; size: once; J: TRBJ2-3; length: 18; CDR3: CASSPGGLAGPSTDTQYF; DNA: TGTGCCAGCAGCCCAGGGGGCCTAGCGGGTCCCAGCACAGATACGCAGTATTTT
V: TRBV6-1; D: -; size: -; J: TRBJ2-1; length: 15; CDR3: CASSEWAGSYNEQFF; DNA: TGTGCCAGCAGTGAATGGGCGGGCTCCTACAATGAGCAGTTCTTC
V: TRBV19; D: TRBD2; size: -; J: TRBJ2-7; length: 15; CDR3: CASSSASGGAFGQYF; DNA: TGTGCCAGTAGTTCTGCTAGCGGGGGTGCCTTCGGGCAGTACTTC
V: TRBV2; D: TRBD1; size: many; J: TRBJ2-2; length: 15; CDR3: CASSGRDSYTGELFF; DNA: TGTGCCAGCAGTGGTAGGGACAGTTACACCGGGGAGCTGTTTTTT
V: TRBV20-1; D: TRBD2; size: -; J: TRBJ2-7; length: 14; CDR3: CSVKGTSDVYEQYF; DNA: TGCAGTGTGAAGGGGACTAGCGATGTGTACGAGCAGTACTTC
V: TRBV7-3; D: -; size: many; J: TRBJ2-1; length: 12; CDR3: CASSLGGGEQFF; DNA: TGTGCCAGCAGCTTAGGGGGCGGTGAGCAGTTCTTC
V: TRBV19; D: TRBD1; size: -; J: TRBJ1-5; length: 15; CDR3: CASNKGGGSNQPQHF; DNA: TGTGCCAGTAATAAAGGGGGCGGGAGCAATCAGCCCCAGCATTTT
V: TRBV20-1; D: TRBD1; size: few; J: TRBJ2-7; length: 15; CDR3: CSARPPGQGLWEQYF; DNA: TGCAGTGCTAGACCACCGGGACAGGGTTTATGGGAGCAGTACTTC
V: TRBV7-9; D: -; size: -; J: TRBJ1-1; length: 11; CDR3: CASLGGAEAFF; DNA: TGTGCCAGCCTTGGCGGTGCTGAAGCTTTCTTT
V: TRBV28; D: TRBD1; size: few; J: TRBJ2-2; length: 15; CDR3: CASSEPGQGVGELFF; DNA: TGTGCCAGCAGTGAACCGGGACAGGGCGTCGGGGAGCTGTTTTTT
V: TRBV5-5; D: -; size: -; J: TRBJ1-1; length: 17; CDR3: CASSLDSKLNMNTEAFF; DNA: TGCGCCAGCAGCTTGGACAGCAAGCTTAATATGAACACTGAAGCTTTCTTT
V: TRBV7-2; D: -; size: many; J: TRBJ1-2; length: 13; CDR3: CASSLREVYGYTF; DNA: TGTGCCAGCAGCTTAAGGGAGGTCTATGGCTACACCTTC
V: TRBV27; D: TRBD1; size: many; J: TRBJ1-1; length: 14; CDR3: CASSLTGVRTEAFF; DNA: TGTGCCAGCAGTTTAACAGGGGTACGTACTGAAGCTTTCTTT
V: TRBV15; D: TRBD1; size: many; J: TRBJ2-2; length: 16; CDR3: CATHRGEITNTGELFF; DNA: TGTGCCACCCACAGGGGGGAGATCACGAACACCGGGGAGCTGTTTTTT
V: TRBV29-1; D: -; size: -; J: TRBJ1-6; length: 13; CDR3: CSVRDGYNSPLHF; DNA: TGCAGCGTCCGGGACGGCTATAATTCACCCCTCCACTTT
V: TRBV27; D: -; size: many; J: TRBJ1-1; length: 13; CDR3: CASRSDRFTEAFF; DNA: TGTGCCAGCAGGTCCGATCGGTTCACTGAAGCTTTCTTT
V: TRBV20-1; D: TRBD1; size: few; J: TRBJ1-5; length: 15; CDR3: CSARAPGQGNQPQHF; DNA: TGCAGTGCTAGAGCCCCGGGACAGGGGAATCAGCCCCAGCATTTT
V: TRBV3-1; D: -; size: many; J: TRBJ2-1; length: 13; CDR3: CASTPMWGNEQFF; DNA: TGTGCCAGCACCCCGATGTGGGGCAATGAGCAGTTCTTC
V: TRBV5-6; D: TRBD1; size: few; J: TRBJ1-2; length: 14; CDR3: CASRKGQAFYGYTF; DNA: TGTGCCAGCAGAAAAGGACAGGCCTTTTATGGCTACACCTTC
V: TRBV7-9; D: -; size: many; J: TRBJ2-5; length: 15; CDR3: CASRSRDMDQETQYF; DNA: TGTGCCAGCAGATCAAGGGACATGGATCAAGAGACCCAGTACTTC
V: TRBV12-5; D: -; size: many; J: TRBJ2-5; length: 17; CDR3: CASGLVRTAGDRETQYF; DNA: TGTGCTAGTGGTTTGGTCCGGACTGCTGGTGATAGGGAGACCCAGTACTTC
V: TRBV11-2; D: -; size: many; J: TRBJ2-1; length: 15; CDR3: CASSKGEAAYNEQFF; DNA: TGTGCCAGCAGCAAGGGGGAGGCGGCCTACAATGAGCAGTTCTTC
V: TRBV12-3/TRBV12-4; D: -; size: once; J: TRBJ1-3; length: 12; CDR3: CASSFAGDTIYF; DNA: TGTGCCAGCAGTTTTGCCGGCGACACCATATATTTT
V: TRBV7-8; D: TRBD2; size: -; J: TRBJ2-7; length: 18; CDR3: CASTPGLAGGGSSYEQYF; DNA: TGTGCCAGCACCCCTGGACTAGCGGGAGGCGGGAGCTCCTACGAGCAGTACTTC
V: TRBV19; D: -; size: few; J: TRBJ2-7; length: 15; CDR3: CASSSRPVFVYEQYF; DNA: TGTGCCAGTAGTTCTAGGCCTGTTTTTGTCTACGAGCAGTACTTC
V: TRBV30; D: -; size: -; J: TRBJ2-1; length: 14; CDR3: CAWRATSSYNEQFF; DNA: TGTGCCTGGAGAGCGACTAGCTCCTACAATGAGCAGTTCTTC
V: TRBV9; D: -; size: few; J: TRBJ2-5; length: 15; CDR3: CASSVSPQGGETQYF; DNA: TGTGCCAGCAGCGTATCGCCCCAGGGAGGCGAGACCCAGTACTTC
V: TRBV11-1; D: -; size: many; J: TRBJ2-7; length: 15; CDR3: CASSLIGRGSFEQYF; DNA: TGTGCCAGCAGCTTAATTGGCAGGGGATCCTTCGAGCAGTACTTC
V: TRBV20-1; D: -; size: few; J: TRBJ2-3; length: 15; CDR3: CSARDQIGYTDTQYF; DNA: TGCAGTGCTAGAGATCAGATCGGGTATACAGATACGCAGTATTTT
V: TRBV10-3; D: TRBD2; size: -; J: TRBJ2-2; length: 15; CDR3: CAISEWEGLDGELFF; DNA: TGTGCCATCAGTGAATGGGAGGGCCTGGACGGGGAGCTGTTTTTT
V: TRBV20-1; D: -; size: many; J: TRBJ1-1; length: 13; CDR3: CSAQIVRYTEAFF; DNA: TGCAGTGCTCAAATCGTCAGATACACTGAAGCTTTCTTT
V: TRBV7-9; D: TRBD2; size: once; J: TRBJ2-7; length: 15; CDR3: CASSLGLAGPYEQYF; DNA: TGTGCCAGCAGCTTAGGCCTAGCGGGACCCTACGAGCAGTACTTC
V: TRBV6-5; D: -; size: many; J: TRBJ2-7; length: 13; CDR3: CASSYSSGFQQYF; DNA: TGTGCCAGCAGTTACTCGAGTGGGTTCCAGCAGTACTTC
V: TRBV5-6; D: -; size: few; J: TRBJ2-7; length: 17; CDR3: CASSLAGTAGEEYEQYF; DNA: TGTGCCAGCAGCTTGGCAGGGACAGCGGGAGAAGAATACGAGCAGTACTTC
V: TRBV7-3; D: -; size: many; J: TRBJ2-3; length: 13; CDR3: CASSVASEGTQYF; DNA: TGTGCCAGCAGCGTCGCTAGTGAGGGTACGCAGTATTTT
V: TRBV7-2; D: -; size: many; J: TRBJ2-3; length: 16; CDR3: CASSLGSSVGTDTQYF; DNA: TGTGCCAGCAGCTTAGGGAGTAGCGTTGGCACAGATACGCAGTATTTT
V: TRBV10-3; D: -; size: -; J: TRBJ2-7; length: 17; CDR3: CAISRAGGGSPNYEQYF; DNA: TGTGCCATCAGTCGTGCTGGGGGGGGCTCGCCCAACTACGAGCAGTACTTC
V: TRBV27; D: -; size: many; J: TRBJ2-1; length: 13; CDR3: CASTNRGYNEQFF; DNA: TGTGCCAGTACAAACCGGGGCTACAATGAGCAGTTCTTC
V: TRBV11-3; D: TRBD2; size: -; J: TRBJ2-5; length: 19; CDR3: CASSLMPGLAGGLIETQYF; DNA: TGTGCCAGCAGCTTGATGCCGGGACTAGCGGGAGGTCTTATTGAGACCCAGTACTTC